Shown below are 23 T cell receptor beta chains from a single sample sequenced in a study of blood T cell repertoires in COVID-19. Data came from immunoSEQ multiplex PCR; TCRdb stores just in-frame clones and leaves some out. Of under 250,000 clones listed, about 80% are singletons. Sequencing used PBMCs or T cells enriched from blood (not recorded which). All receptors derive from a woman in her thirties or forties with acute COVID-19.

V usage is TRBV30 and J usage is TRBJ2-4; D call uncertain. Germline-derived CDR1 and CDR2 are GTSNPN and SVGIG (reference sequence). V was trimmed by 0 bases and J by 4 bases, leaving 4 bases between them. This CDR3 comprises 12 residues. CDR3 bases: TGTGCCTGGAGTGTACTAAAAAACATTCAGTACTTC. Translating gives CAWSVLKNIQYF.

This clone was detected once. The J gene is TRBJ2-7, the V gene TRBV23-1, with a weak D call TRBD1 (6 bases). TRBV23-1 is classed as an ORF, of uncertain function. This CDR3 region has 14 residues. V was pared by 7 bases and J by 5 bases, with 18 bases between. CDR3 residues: CASTRRQGINEQYF. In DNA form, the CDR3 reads TGCGCCAGCACTCGGCGGCAGGGGATTAACGAGCAGTACTTC.

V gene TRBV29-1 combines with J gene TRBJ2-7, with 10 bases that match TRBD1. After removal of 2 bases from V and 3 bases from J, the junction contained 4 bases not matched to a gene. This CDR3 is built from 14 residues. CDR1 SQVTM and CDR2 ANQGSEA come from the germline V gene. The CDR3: CSVEPGQGLYEQYF. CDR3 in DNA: TGCAGCGTTGAACCGGGACAGGGGCTCTACGAGCAGTACTTC.

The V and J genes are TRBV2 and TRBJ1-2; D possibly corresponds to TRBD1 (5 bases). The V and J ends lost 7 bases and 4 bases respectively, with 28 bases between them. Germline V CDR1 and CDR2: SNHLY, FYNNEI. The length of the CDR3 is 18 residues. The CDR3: CASKVLEQANRAPYGYTF. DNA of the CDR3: TGTGCCAGCAAGGTTCTCGAACAGGCAAACCGAGCACCCTATGGCTACACCTTC.

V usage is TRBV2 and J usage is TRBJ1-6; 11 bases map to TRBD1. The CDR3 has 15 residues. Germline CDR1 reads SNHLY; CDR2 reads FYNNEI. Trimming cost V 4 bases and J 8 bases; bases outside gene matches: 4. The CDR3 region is CASSARTGGYSPLHF. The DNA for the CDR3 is TGTGCCAGCAGTGCCCGGACAGGGGGCTATTCACCCCTCCACTTT.

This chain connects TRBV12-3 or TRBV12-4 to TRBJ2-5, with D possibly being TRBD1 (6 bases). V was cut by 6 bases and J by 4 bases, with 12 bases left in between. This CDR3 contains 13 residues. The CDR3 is CASRAGVGETQYF. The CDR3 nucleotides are TGTGCCAGCAGGGCAGGGGTTGGAGAGACCCAGTACTTC.

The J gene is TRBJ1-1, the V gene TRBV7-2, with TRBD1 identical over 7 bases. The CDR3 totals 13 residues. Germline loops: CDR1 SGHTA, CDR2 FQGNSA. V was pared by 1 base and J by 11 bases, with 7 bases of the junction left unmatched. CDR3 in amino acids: CASSLEEGGWAFF. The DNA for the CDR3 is TGTGCCAGCAGCTTAGAAGAAGGGGGCTGGGCTTTCTTT.

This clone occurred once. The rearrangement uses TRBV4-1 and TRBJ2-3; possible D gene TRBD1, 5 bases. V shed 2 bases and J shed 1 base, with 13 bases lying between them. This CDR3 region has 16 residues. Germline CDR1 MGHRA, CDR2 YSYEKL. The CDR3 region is CASSQKGASGTDTQYF. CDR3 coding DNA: TGCGCCAGCAGCCAAAAAGGGGCCTCGGGCACAGATACGCAGTATTTT.

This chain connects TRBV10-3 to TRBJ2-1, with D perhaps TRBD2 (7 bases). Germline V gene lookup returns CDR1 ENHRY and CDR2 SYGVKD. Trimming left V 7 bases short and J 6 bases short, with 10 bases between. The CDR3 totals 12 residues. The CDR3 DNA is TGTGCCATCACGGGGGGCCTCAATGAGCAGTTCTTC. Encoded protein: CAITGGLNEQFF.

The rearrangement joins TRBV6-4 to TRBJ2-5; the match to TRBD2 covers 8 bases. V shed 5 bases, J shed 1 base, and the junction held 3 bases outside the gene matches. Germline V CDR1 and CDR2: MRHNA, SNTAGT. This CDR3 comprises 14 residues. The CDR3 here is CASSLGLAQETQYF. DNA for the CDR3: TGTGCCAGCAGTCTAGGACTAGCCCAAGAGACCCAGTACTTC.

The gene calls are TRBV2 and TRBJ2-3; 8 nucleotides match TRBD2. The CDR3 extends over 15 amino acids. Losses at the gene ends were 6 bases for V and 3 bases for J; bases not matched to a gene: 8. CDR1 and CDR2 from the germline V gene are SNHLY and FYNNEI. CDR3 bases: TGTGCCAGCAGCCGCGGGACTAGGTCTACAGATACGCAGTATTTT. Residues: CASSRGTRSTDTQYF.

The chain's CDR3 is CASSLDGREQYF. For the CDR3, the DNA is TGTGCCAGCAGCTTAGATGGGCGAGAGCAGTACTTC. The chain combines TRBV11-2 with TRBJ2-7; no clear D. Trimming removed 0 bases from V and 7 bases from J, with 7 bases in between. Germline CDR1 and CDR2: SGHAT and FQNNGV. This CDR3 has 12 amino acids.

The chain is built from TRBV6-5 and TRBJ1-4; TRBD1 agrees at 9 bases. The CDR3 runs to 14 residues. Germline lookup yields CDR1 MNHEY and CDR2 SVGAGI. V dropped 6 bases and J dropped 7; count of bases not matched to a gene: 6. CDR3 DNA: TGTGCCAGCAGCCACAGGGGGCTAGGTGAAAAACTGTTTTTT. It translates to CASSHRGLGEKLFF.

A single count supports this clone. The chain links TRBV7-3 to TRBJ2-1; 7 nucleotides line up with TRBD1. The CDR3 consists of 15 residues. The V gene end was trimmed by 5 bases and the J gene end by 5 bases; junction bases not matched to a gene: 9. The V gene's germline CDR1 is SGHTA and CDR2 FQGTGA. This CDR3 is CASSPATGNHNEQFF. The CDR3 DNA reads TGTGCCAGCAGCCCAGCGACAGGGAACCACAATGAGCAGTTCTTC. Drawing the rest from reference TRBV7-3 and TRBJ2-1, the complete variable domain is GAGVSQTPSNKVTEKGKYVELRCDPISGHTALYWYRQSLGQGPEFLIYFQGTGAADDSGLPNDRFFAVRPEGSVSTLKIQRTERGDSAVYLCASSPATGNHNEQFFGPGTRLTVL.

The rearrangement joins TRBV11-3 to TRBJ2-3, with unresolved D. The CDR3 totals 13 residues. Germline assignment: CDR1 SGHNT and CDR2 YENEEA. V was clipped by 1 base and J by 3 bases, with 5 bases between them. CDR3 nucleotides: TGTGCCAGCAGCTTAGGCCGGACAGATACGCAGTATTTT. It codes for CASSLGRTDTQYF.

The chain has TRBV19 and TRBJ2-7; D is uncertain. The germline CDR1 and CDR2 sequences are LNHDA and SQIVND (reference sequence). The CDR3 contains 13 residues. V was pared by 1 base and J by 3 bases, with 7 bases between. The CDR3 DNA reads TGTGCCAGTAGTATAGGAGGAGACTACGAGCAGTACTTC. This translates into CASSIGGDYEQYF.

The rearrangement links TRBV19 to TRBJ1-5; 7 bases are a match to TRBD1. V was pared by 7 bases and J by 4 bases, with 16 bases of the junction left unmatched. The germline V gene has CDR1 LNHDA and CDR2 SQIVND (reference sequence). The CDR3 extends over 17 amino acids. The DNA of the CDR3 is TGTGCCAGTACCAGGACAGGCGAAGGGTTCGGTAATCAGCCCCAGCATTTT. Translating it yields CASTRTGEGFGNQPQHF.

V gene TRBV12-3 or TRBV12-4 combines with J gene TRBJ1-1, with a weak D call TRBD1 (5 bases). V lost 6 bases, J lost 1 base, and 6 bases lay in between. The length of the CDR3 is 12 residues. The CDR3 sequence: CASSQGNTEAFF. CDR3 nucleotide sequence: TGTGCCAGCAGCCAGGGGAACACTGAAGCTTTCTTT.

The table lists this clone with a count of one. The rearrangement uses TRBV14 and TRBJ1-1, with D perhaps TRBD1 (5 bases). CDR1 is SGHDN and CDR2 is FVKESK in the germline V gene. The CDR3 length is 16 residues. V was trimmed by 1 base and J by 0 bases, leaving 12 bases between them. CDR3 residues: CASSQAGLGLNTEAFF. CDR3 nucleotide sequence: TGTGCCAGCAGCCAAGCGGGACTGGGGCTGAACACTGAAGCTTTCTTT.

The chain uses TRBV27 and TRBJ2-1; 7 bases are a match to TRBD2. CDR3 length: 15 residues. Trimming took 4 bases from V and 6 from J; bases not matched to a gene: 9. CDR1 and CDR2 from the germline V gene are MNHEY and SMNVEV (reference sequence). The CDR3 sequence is CASSSDAGVANEQFF. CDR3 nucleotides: TGTGCCAGCAGTTCCGATGCGGGAGTAGCCAATGAGCAGTTCTTC.

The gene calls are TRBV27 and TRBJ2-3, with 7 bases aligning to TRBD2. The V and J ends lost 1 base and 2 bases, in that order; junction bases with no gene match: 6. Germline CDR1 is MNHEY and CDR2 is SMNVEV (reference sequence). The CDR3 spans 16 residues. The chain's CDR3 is CASSLLPSGFTDTQYF. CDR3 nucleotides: TGTGCCAGCAGTTTATTGCCTAGCGGCTTCACAGATACGCAGTATTTT.

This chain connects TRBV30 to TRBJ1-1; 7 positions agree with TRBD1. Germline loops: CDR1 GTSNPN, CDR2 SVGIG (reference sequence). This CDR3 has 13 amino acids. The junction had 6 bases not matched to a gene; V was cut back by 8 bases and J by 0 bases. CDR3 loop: CAGRTGMNTEAFF. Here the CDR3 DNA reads TGTGCCGGCCGGACAGGTATGAACACTGAAGCTTTCTTT.

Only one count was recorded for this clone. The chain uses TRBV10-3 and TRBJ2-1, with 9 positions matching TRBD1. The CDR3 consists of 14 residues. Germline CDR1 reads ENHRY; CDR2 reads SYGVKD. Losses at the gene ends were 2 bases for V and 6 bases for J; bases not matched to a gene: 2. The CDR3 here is CAISERTGVNEQFF. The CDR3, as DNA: TGTGCCATCAGTGAGAGGACAGGGGTCAATGAGCAGTTCTTC.